What follows are 32 T cell receptor beta chains derived from one specimen sequenced in a study of blood T cells in healthy people across ages. A second 7 to 11 cycle PCR used barcoded and J-beta primers. From the 5' RACE reads, TCRdb called clonotypes with MiXCR, one entry per CDR3 protein. The sample lists fewer than 750,000 distinct CDR3 sequences, around 52% occurring once. Sequencing was carried out using blood. These receptor sequences come from a woman aged 80 or older in good health.

CDR3 sequence reads: CASSDPAGYEQYF. CDR3 DNA: TGTGCCAGCAGTGACCCCGCGGGCTACGAGCAGTACTTC. This chain links TRBV2 with TRBJ2-7; possibly TRBD2 for D (5 bases). Germline CDR1 reads SNHLY; CDR2 reads FYNNEI. Deletions cut 3 bases from V and 3 bases from J, with 9 bases between. This CDR3 spans 13 amino acids. Together with reference TRBV2 and TRBJ2-7, the CDR3 gives the full variable domain: EPEVTQTPSHQVTQMGQEVILRCVPISNHLYFYWYRQILGQKVEFLVSFYNNEISEKSEIFDDQFSVERPDGSNFTLKIRSTKLEDSAMYFCASSDPAGYEQYFGPGTRLTVT.

A single count supports this clonotype. The rearrangement joins TRBV27 to TRBJ1-4; weak D call: TRBD1 (6 bases). CDR1 is MNHEY, CDR2 SMNVEV, per germline (reference sequence). V was cut by 5 bases and J by 6 bases, with 22 bases left in between. The CDR3 length is 17 residues. The CDR3 here is CASSKQGHGQTDEKLFF. CDR3 coding DNA: TGTGCCAGCAGTAAACAGGGACACGGGCAAACGGATGAAAAACTGTTTTTT. The full variable domain, rest sourced from reference TRBV27 and TRBJ1-4, is EAQVTQNPRYLITVTGKKLTVTCSQNMNHEYMSWYRQDPGLGLRQIYYSMNVEVTDKGDVPEGYKVSRKEKRNFPLILESPSPNQTSLYFCASSKQGHGQTDEKLFFGSGTQLSVL.

This clonotype showed up just a few times. The V and J genes are TRBV18 and TRBJ2-1; TRBD2 is a possible D gene (5 bases). This CDR3 spans 17 amino acids. CDR1 and CDR2 from the germline V gene are KGHSH and LQKENI. The ends were cut back, 2 bases at V and 0 bases at J, with 14 bases in the middle. The CDR3 protein is CASSPSGWGSSYNEQFF. The CDR3 DNA follows: TGTGCCAGCTCACCAAGCGGTTGGGGTAGCTCCTACAATGAGCAGTTCTTC.

This clonotype was seen a few times. J is TRBJ1-2 and V is TRBV12-3 or TRBV12-4; D remains ambiguous. V dropped 5 bases and J dropped 2 bases, with 9 bases sitting between them. CDR3 size: 13 residues. The CDR3 nucleotides read TGTGCCAGCAGTCGACTGACCAACTATGGCTACACCTTC. Encoded protein: CASSRLTNYGYTF.

Regarding this clonotype: A single base separates this from a much larger clone, so it may be a read error. The chain's CDR3 is CASSLYSIAVDNGQFF. As DNA, the CDR3 is TGTGCCAGCAGCCTGTATAGTATTGCCGTTGACAATGGGCAGTTCTTC. The V gene is TRBV7-3, the J gene TRBJ2-1, with D unclear. CDR3 length: 16 amino acids. CDR1 SGHTA and CDR2 FQGTGA come from the germline V gene. Full variable domain (remainder filled in from reference TRBV7-3 and TRBJ2-1): GAGVSQTPSNKVTEKGKYVELRCDPISGHTALYWYRQSLGQGPEFLIYFQGTGAADDSGLPNDRFFAVRPEGSVSTLKIQRTERGDSAVYLCASSLYSIAVDNGQFFGPGTRLTVL.

The chain combines TRBV7-3 with TRBJ1-6; TRBD1 matches 7 bases. The CDR3 is made up of 15 amino acids. V shed 3 bases and J 6 bases; nucleotides not matched to a gene: 5. CDR1 and CDR2 from the germline V gene are SGHTA and FQGTGA. In DNA form, the CDR3 reads TGTGCCAGCAGCTTCGGACAGGCGGGTAATTCACCCCTCCACTTT. It is translated as CASSFGQAGNSPLHF.

This clonotype has a handful of counts. This chain connects TRBV6-2 or TRBV6-3 to TRBJ2-2; D might be TRBD2 (5 bases). V lost 4 bases, J lost 0 bases, and 21 bases lay in between. Looked up from germline, CDR1 is MNHEY and CDR2 is SVGEGT. The CDR3 sequence is 19 residues long. DNA for the CDR3: TGTGCCAGCAGTTCGCCGAAGGTGGGCAAGGACTCGAACACCGGGGAGCTGTTTTTT. This sequence encodes CASSSPKVGKDSNTGELFF.

In this sample, this clonotype turned up many times. The gene calls are TRBV20-1 and TRBJ1-6; no definite D call. Germline V gene sequence: CDR1 DFQATT, CDR2 SNEGSKA (reference sequence). The CDR3 has 14 residues. V shed 3 bases and J shed 0 bases, with 6 bases lying between them. The CDR3 bases are TGCAGTGCTAGCATCAGCTCCTATAATTCACCCCTCCACTTT. Amino acids: CSASISSYNSPLHF.

This clonotype occurred a few times. It may be a read error: a sequence one base away is much more abundant. V gene TRBV7-2 combines with J gene TRBJ2-5; TRBD2 aligns across 11 bases. The trim removed 3 bases at V and 11 bases at J, leaving 14 bases unmatched. Per the germline V gene, CDR1 is SGHTA and CDR2 is FQGNSA. The CDR3 totals 16 residues. This CDR3 reads CASSFSVAGGLNEQYF. CDR3 coding DNA: TGTGCCAGCAGCTTCAGCGTAGCGGGAGGGCTCAATGAGCAGTACTTC.

J is TRBJ2-1 and V is TRBV28; 8 nucleotides line up with TRBD2. Trimming removed 4 bases from V and 6 bases from J; junction bases left unmatched: 8. Germline-derived CDR1 and CDR2 are MDHEN and SYDVKM. This CDR3 is built from 15 residues. CDR3 sequence: CASSYKAGESNEQFF. The CDR3 DNA sequence: TGTGCCAGCAGTTACAAAGCGGGAGAGAGCAATGAGCAGTTCTTC.

This clonotype was detected only a few times. The V gene is TRBV7-2, the J gene TRBJ2-7, with a tentative D call TRBD1 (5 bases). The V and J ends lost 3 bases and 0 bases respectively, with 9 bases between them. This CDR3 is 14 amino acids long. CDR1 and CDR2 from the germline V gene are SGHTA and FQGNSA. CDR3 bases: TGTGCCAGCAGCTTTTCGACAGCCTCCTACGAGCAGTACTTC. This encodes CASSFSTASYEQYF.

This clonotype was seen more than once but under ten times. The chain uses TRBV27 and TRBJ2-1; TRBD1 matches 9 bases. The CDR3 covers 16 residues. V trimming: 7 bases; J trimming: 0 bases; junction bases outside the gene matches: 7. CDR1 MNHEY and CDR2 SMNVEV come from the germline V gene (reference sequence). The CDR3 sequence is CASNGGQGISYNEQFF. In nucleotides, the CDR3 is TGTGCCAGCAACGGCGGACAGGGGATCTCCTACAATGAGCAGTTCTTC.

This clonotype was observed many times. The CDR3 nucleotides are TGTGCCAGCACCCTAAGGGGCGGGAGGAATGAGCAGTTCTTC. This sequence encodes CASTLRGGRNEQFF. V and J are TRBV7-8 and TRBJ2-1; 8 bases fit TRBD2. The germline gives CDR1 SGHVS, CDR2 FQNEAQ. This CDR3 region has 14 residues. The V gene end was trimmed by 7 bases and the J gene end by 7 bases; junction bases not matched to a gene: 9.

The chain links TRBV6-6 to TRBJ2-7, with D possibly matching TRBD1 (5 bases). The CDR3 has 14 residues. V shed 5 bases and J shed 1 base, with 12 bases lying between them. Germline assignment: CDR1 MNHNY and CDR2 SVGAGI (reference sequence). CDR3 DNA sequence: TGTGCCAGCAGTGGAATGGGGCGGTCCTACGAGCAGTACTTC. Encoded protein: CASSGMGRSYEQYF.

This clonotype was seen only a few times. Germline is not matched at one junction end, which may reflect a read error. The chain carries TRBV13 and TRBJ2-1, with D uncertain. The CDR3 totals 14 residues. Germline CDR1 and CDR2: PRHDT and FYEKMQ (reference sequence). The CDR3 spells CASSVGVRAGEQFF. The CDR3 region has the DNA TGTGCCAGCAGCGTAGGCGTACGGGCAGGTGAGCAGTTCTTC.

J is TRBJ1-1 and V is TRBV6-4; D remains ambiguous. The germline V and J ends were trimmed by 6 bases and 1 base, with 12 bases remaining between them. The germline CDR1 and CDR2 sequences are MRHNA and SNTAGT. This CDR3 has 14 residues. CDR3 residues: CASSPDGENTEAFF. The CDR3, as DNA: TGTGCCAGCAGCCCCGATGGAGAGAACACTGAAGCTTTCTTT.

This clonotype was seen a single time. The rearrangement uses TRBV28 and TRBJ1-2; a weak D match, TRBD1 (5 bases). The CDR3 extends over 12 amino acids. The germline V gene encodes CDR1 MDHEN and CDR2 SYDVKM. Trimming shortened V by 3 bases and J by 7 bases, and 9 bases separated the two germline ends. CDR3 DNA: TGTGCCAGCAGTTTGCAGGGCCGTGGCTACACCTTC. It translates to CASSLQGRGYTF.

The genes are TRBV20-1 and TRBJ1-2; TRBD1 is a possible D gene (6 bases). There are 12 residues in the CDR3. Trimming stripped 6 bases from V and 8 bases from J, with 16 bases between. Germline V gene lookup returns CDR1 DFQATT and CDR2 SNEGSKA (reference sequence). CDR3 protein: CSAHPGVVGYTF. The CDR3 region has the DNA TGCAGTGCCCACCCAGGGGTAGTCGGCTACACCTTC.

In its sample, this clonotype was seen a few times. This chain links TRBV7-9 with TRBJ2-7, with D possibly TRBD1 on 5 matching bases. Trimming removed 1 base from V and 2 bases from J, with 9 bases in between. Germline-derived CDR1 and CDR2 are SEHNR and FQNEAQ (reference sequence). The CDR3 spans 14 residues. DNA of the CDR3: TGTGCCAGCAGCTTAGAACAGGTCCCCTACGAGCAGTACTTC. Protein product: CASSLEQVPYEQYF.

As for this clonotype: This may arise from a read error, as a much more abundant clone is one base away. J is TRBJ2-5 and V is TRBV2; D remains ambiguous. Germline V CDR1 and CDR2: SNHLY, FYNNEI. This CDR3 has 14 residues. Trimming pared 6 bases from V and 11 bases from J, leaving 22 bases between. The CDR3 sequence: CASRSEGSYNEQYF. CDR3 in DNA: TGTGCCAGCAGAAGTGAAGGATCCTACAATGAGCAGTACTTC. Supplemented by reference TRBV2 and TRBJ2-5, the full variable domain reads EPEVTQTPSHQVTQMGQEVILRCVPISNHLYFYWYRQILGQKVEFLVSFYNNEISEKSEIFDDQFSVERPDGSNFTLKIRSTKLEDSAMYFCASRSEGSYNEQYFGPGTRLLVL.

As concerns this clonotype: This may be a read error: a much more frequent sequence differs by one nucleotide. The CDR3 sequence: CASSLLGSCTDTQYF. CDR3 nucleotides: TGTGCCAGCAGTCTTCTAGGCTCCTGCACAGATACGCAGTATTTT. The genes are TRBV6-6 and TRBJ2-3; D call uncertain. The V end lost 5 bases, the J end lost 1 base, and 13 bases lay between the germline ends. There are 15 residues in the CDR3. The germline V gene has CDR1 MNHNY and CDR2 SVGAGI (reference sequence).

J is TRBJ2-4 and V is TRBV4-2; possible D gene TRBD2, 5 bases. The J call may not be correct, given that the DNA end is closer to TRBJ2-7. The V gene's germline CDR1 is LGHNA and CDR2 YNFKEQ. CDR3 length: 15 amino acids. The chain's CDR3 is CASSQAPGVYYEQYF. Written as DNA, the CDR3 is TGTGCCAGCAGCCAAGCACCCGGGGTCTACTACGAGCAGTACTTC.

This chain uses TRBV14 with TRBJ2-1, with 8 positions matching TRBD2. The CDR3 is 14 residues long. Germline values: CDR1 SGHDN, CDR2 FVKESK. The ends lost 10 bases at V and 6 bases at J; junction bases unmatched: 11. The CDR3 DNA follows: TGTGCCAACTCCTCCGGGGGGGTCTCCAATGAGCAGTTCTTC. Its translation is CANSSGGVSNEQFF.

Concerning this clonotype itself: This sequence may be a read error, since a much larger clone differs from it by one base. The rearrangement links TRBV4-1 to TRBJ2-5; 13 bases align to TRBD2. The CDR3 has 16 amino acids. Per germline, CDR1 MGHRA and CDR2 YSYEKL. J was trimmed by 8 bases and V by 2 bases; bases with no gene match: 8. The CDR3 spells CASSQQGLAGDDTQYF. CDR3 sequence (DNA): TGCGCCAGCAGCCAACAAGGACTAGCGGGAGACGATACCCAGTACTTC.

This clonotype was picked up many times. The chain links TRBV12-3 or TRBV12-4 to TRBJ2-7, with D perhaps matching TRBD2 (6 bases). Trimming took 3 bases from V and 1 from J, leaving 10 bases between them. The CDR3 length is 14 residues. CDR3 in amino acids: CASSLGGPSYEQYF. CDR3 nucleotide sequence: TGTGCCAGCAGTTTGGGAGGACCTTCCTACGAGCAGTACTTC.

In its sample, this clonotype was seen many times. This sequence joins TRBV9 and TRBJ2-5; 7 bases are shared with TRBD2. V gave up 3 bases and J gave up 4 bases; unmatched junction bases: 6. Germline V CDR1 and CDR2: SGDLS, YYNGEE. The CDR3 spans 14 residues. The CDR3 region has the DNA TGTGCCAGCAGCGAGCGGGACTACCGAGAGACCCAGTACTTC. Translating gives CASSERDYRETQYF. Drawing the rest from reference TRBV9 and TRBJ2-5, the complete variable domain is DSGVTQTPKHLITATGQRVTLRCSPRSGDLSVYWYQQSLDQGLQFLIQYYNGEERAKGNILERFSAQQFPDLHSELNLSSLELGDSALYFCASSERDYRETQYFGPGTRLLVL.

This clonotype appeared a few times. V usage is TRBV5-1 and J usage is TRBJ1-1; 12 nucleotides line up with TRBD1. The V and J ends lost 1 base and 5 bases, in that order; junction bases with no gene match: 6. The V gene's germline CDR1 is SGHRS and CDR2 YFSETQ. The length of the CDR3 is 16 residues. The CDR3 bases are TGCGCCAGCAGCTTGTTTGTGGGACAGGGGGCTACTGAAGCTTTCTTT. Its translation is CASSLFVGQGATEAFF.

CDR3 in DNA: TGCAGCGTTGTCATGCAGGGTCCGATCTATGGCTACACCTTC. It codes for CSVVMQGPIYGYTF. The chain uses TRBV29-1 and TRBJ1-2, with D tentatively TRBD1 (5 bases). The CDR3 is 14 residues long. V was pared by 4 bases and J by 4 bases, with 16 bases between. Germline assignment: CDR1 SQVTM and CDR2 ANQGSEA.

This clonotype was observed at least ten times. J is TRBJ2-3 and V is TRBV20-1, with D tentatively TRBD1 or TRBD2 (5 bases each). Trimming shortened V by 0 bases and J by 2 bases, and 12 bases separated the two germline ends. Germline CDR1 and CDR2: DFQATT and SNEGSKA (reference sequence). The CDR3 has 15 residues. DNA of the CDR3: TGCAGTGCTAGAGATTGGAAGGGACCCACAGATACGCAGTATTTT. Amino acids: CSARDWKGPTDTQYF.

This clonotype was seen repeatedly, ten times or more. V and J are TRBV7-6 and TRBJ2-1, with 8 bases fitting TRBD2. In germline, CDR1 is SGHVS, CDR2 FNYEAQ. Trimming cost V 4 bases and J 8 bases; bases outside gene matches: 19. The CDR3 totals 18 residues. In DNA form, the CDR3 reads TGTGCCAGCAGCTCCACTCAAGGCGGGACTAGAAGGAGTGATGAGCAGTTCTTC. Its protein product is CASSSTQGGTRRSDEQFF.

Of note for this clonotype: This sequence may be a read error, since a much larger clone differs from it by one base. The chain carries TRBV27 and TRBJ1-5; no clear D gene. Trimming cost V 10 bases and J 11 bases, with 21 bases left between them. The CDR3 is 13 residues long. Germline V CDR1 and CDR2: MNHEY, SMNVEV (reference sequence). CDR3 region: CATRAESSQAQHF. CDR3 sequence (DNA): TGTGCCACGCGGGCGGAAAGCAGCCAGGCCCAGCATTTT.

The chain combines TRBV6-5 with TRBJ2-1; the D gene is possibly TRBD2 (6 bases). There are 15 residues in the CDR3. Germline V gives CDR1 MNHEY, CDR2 SVGAGI. V was cut by 4 bases and J by 5 bases, with 15 bases left in between. CDR3 nucleotides: TGTGCCAGCAGTTCTGCGGGGAGTATCGACAATGAGCAGTTCTTC. Translating it yields CASSSAGSIDNEQFF.